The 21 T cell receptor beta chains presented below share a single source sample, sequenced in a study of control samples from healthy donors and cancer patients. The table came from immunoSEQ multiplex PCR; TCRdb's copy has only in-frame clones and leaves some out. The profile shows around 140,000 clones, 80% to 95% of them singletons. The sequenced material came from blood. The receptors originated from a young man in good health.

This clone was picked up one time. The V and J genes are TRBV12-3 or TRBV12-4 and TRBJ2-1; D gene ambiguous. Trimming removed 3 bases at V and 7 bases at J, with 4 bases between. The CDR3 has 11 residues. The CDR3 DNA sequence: TGTGCCAGCAGTTTGAGAAATGAGCAGTTCTTC. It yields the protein CASSLRNEQFF.

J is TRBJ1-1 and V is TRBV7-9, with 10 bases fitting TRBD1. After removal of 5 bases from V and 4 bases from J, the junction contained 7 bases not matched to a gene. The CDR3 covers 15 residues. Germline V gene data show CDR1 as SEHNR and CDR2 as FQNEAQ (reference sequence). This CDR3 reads CASSVRTGGSTEAFF. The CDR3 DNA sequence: TGTGCCAGCAGCGTACGGACAGGGGGGAGCACTGAAGCTTTCTTT.

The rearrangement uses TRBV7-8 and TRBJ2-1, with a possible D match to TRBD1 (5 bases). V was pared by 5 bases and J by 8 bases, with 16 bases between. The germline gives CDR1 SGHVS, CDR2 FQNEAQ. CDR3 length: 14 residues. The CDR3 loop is CASSPKQGRDEQFF. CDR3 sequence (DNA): TGTGCCAGCAGCCCGAAGCAGGGTCGGGATGAGCAGTTCTTC.

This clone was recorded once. The CDR3 is CAWRGGVRTEAFF. The CDR3 nucleotides read TGTGCCTGGCGAGGTGGGGTGAGAACTGAAGCTTTCTTT. The chain carries TRBV30 and TRBJ1-1; D unresolved. Germline V CDR1 and CDR2: GTSNPN, SVGIG (reference sequence). The CDR3 contains 13 residues. The V gene lost 5 bases and the J gene lost 5 bases, with 15 bases spanning the gap.

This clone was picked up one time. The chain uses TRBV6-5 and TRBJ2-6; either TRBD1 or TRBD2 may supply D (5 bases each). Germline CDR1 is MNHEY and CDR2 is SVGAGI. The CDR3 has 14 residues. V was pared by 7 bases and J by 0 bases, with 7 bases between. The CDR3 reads CASIGTSGANVLTF. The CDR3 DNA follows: TGTGCCAGCATCGGGACCTCTGGGGCCAACGTCCTGACTTTC.

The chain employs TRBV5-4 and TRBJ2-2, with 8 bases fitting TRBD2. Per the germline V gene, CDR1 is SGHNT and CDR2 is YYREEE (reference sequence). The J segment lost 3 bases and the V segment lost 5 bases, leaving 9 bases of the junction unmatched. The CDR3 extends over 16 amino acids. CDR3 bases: TGTGCCAGCAGTTCGGACAGACTAGCGTACACCGGGGAGCTGTTTTTT. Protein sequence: CASSSDRLAYTGELFF.

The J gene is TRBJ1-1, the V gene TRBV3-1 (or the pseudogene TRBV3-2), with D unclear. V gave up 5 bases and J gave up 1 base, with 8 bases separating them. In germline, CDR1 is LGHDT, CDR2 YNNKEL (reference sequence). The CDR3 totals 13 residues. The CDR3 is CASSTQANTEAFF. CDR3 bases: TGTGCCAGCAGCACACAAGCGAACACTGAAGCTTTCTTT.

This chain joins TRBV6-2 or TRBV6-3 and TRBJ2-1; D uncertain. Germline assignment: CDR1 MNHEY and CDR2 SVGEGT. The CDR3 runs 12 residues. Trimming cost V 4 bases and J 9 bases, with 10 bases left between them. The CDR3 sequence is CASSSTVFEQFF. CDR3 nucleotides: TGTGCCAGCAGTTCAACCGTATTTGAGCAGTTCTTC.

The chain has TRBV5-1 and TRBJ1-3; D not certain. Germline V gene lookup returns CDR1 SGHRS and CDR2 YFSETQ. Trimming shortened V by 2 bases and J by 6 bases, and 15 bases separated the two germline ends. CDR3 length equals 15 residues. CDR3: CASSFSYLPENTIYF. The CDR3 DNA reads TGCGCCAGCAGCTTTTCGTACTTGCCGGAAAACACCATATATTTT.

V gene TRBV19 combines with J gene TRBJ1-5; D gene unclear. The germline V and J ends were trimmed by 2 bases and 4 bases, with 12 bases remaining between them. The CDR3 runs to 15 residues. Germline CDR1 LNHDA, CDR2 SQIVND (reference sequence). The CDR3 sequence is CASSILNIGNQPQHF. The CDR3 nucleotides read TGTGCCAGTAGTATATTGAACATAGGGAATCAGCCCCAGCATTTT.

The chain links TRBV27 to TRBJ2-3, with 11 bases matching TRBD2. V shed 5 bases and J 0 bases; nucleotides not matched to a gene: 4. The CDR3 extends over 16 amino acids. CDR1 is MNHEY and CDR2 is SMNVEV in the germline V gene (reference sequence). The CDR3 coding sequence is TGTGCCAGCAGTCCTCGGACTAGCGGGAGCACAGATACGCAGTATTTT. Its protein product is CASSPRTSGSTDTQYF.

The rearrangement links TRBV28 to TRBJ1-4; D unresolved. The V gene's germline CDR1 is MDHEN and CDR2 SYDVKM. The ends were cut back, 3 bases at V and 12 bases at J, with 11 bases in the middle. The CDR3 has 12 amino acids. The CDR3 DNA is TGTGCCAGCAGTTTGGTAGGCGCTGAACTGTTTTTT. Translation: CASSLVGAELFF.

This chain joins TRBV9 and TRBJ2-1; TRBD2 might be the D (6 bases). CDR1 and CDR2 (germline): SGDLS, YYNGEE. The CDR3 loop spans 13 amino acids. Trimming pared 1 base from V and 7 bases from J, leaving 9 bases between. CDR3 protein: CASSVSGGNEQFF. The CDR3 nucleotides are TGTGCCAGCAGCGTAAGTGGAGGGAATGAGCAGTTCTTC.

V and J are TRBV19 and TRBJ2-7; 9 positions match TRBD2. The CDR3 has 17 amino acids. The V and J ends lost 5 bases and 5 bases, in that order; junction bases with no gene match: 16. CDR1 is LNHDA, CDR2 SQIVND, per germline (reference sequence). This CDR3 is CASSANAYSGRLHEQYF. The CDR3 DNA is TGTGCCAGTAGTGCTAACGCCTATAGCGGGAGATTACACGAGCAGTACTTC.

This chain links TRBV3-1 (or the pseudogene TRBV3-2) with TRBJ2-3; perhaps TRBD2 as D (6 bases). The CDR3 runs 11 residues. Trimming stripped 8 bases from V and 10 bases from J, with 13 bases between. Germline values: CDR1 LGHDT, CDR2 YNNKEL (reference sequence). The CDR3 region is CASSQTGAQYF. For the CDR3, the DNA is TGTGCCAGCTCCCAAACGGGGGCGCAGTATTTT.

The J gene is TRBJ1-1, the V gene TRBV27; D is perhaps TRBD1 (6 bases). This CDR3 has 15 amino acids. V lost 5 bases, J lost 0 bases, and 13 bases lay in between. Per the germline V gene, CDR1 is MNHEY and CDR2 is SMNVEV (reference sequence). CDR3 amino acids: CASSPLGGVNTEAFF. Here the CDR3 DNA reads TGTGCCAGCAGTCCTCTAGGGGGGGTGAACACTGAAGCTTTCTTT.

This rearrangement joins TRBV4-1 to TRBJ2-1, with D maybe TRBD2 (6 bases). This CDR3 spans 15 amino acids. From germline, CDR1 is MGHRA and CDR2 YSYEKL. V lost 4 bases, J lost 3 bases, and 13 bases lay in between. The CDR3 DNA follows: TGCGCCAGCAGCCGGGTTCCTAGCGACTACAATGAGCAGTTCTTC. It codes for CASSRVPSDYNEQFF.

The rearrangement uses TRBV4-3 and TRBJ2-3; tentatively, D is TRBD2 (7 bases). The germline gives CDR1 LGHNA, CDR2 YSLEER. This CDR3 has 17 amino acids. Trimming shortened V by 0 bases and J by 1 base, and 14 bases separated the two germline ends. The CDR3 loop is CASSQDTTGGGTDTQYF. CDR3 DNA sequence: TGCGCCAGCAGCCAAGATACTACGGGGGGCGGCACAGATACGCAGTATTTT.

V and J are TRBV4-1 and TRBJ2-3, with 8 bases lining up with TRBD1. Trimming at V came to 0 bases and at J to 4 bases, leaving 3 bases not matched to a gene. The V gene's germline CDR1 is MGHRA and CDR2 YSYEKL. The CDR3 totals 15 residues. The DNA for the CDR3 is TGCGCCAGCAGCCAAGATCGACAGGGGCCAGATACGCAGTATTTT. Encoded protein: CASSQDRQGPDTQYF.

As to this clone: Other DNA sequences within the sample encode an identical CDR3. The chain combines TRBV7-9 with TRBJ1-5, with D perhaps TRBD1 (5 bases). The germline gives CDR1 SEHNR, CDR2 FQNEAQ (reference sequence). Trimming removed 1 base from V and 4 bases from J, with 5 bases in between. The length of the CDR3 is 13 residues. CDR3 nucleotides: TGTGCCAGCAGCTTAGACAGGAATCAGCCCCAGCATTTT. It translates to CASSLDRNQPQHF. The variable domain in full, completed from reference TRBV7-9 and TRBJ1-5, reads DTGVSQNPRHKITKRGQNVTFRCDPISEHNRLYWYRQTLGQGPEFLTYFQNEAQLEKSRLLSDRFSAERPKGSFSTLEIQRTEQGDSAMYLCASSLDRNQPQHFGDGTRLSIL.

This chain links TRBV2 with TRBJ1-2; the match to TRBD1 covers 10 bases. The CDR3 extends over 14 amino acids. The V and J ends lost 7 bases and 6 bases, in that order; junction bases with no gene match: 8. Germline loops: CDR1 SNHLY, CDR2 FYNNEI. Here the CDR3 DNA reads TGTGCCAGCAACTTGGGGACAGGGGTTAATGGCTACACCTTC. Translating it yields CASNLGTGVNGYTF.